The clone carrying this TCR beta chain was recorded once. This entry belongs to a study of blood T cells in healthy people across ages. A second PCR of about 6 to 12 cycles used a sample-barcoded 5' primer and a J-beta primer mix. Via MiXCR, TCRdb re-called the 5' RACE reads, giving one row per CDR3 protein. This sample yields around 1,500,000 distinct CDR3 sequences, of which around two fifths are seen a single time; 7% to 9.5% belongs to the top ten. Germline values: CDR1 DFQATT, CDR2 SNEGSKA (reference sequence). This CDR3 spans 16 amino acids. The V gene end was trimmed by 0 bases and the J gene end by 7 bases; junction bases not matched to a gene: 11.

The material sequenced was blood. The chain combines TRBV20-1 with TRBJ2-3; TRBD2 agrees at 9 bases. This sequence originates from a woman aged 18-29 years in good health. This CDR3 reads CSARDTGRGGTYTQYF. The DNA of the CDR3 is TGCAGTGCTAGAGATACCGGGCGGGGGGGCACGTATACGCAGTATTTT.